This record looks at one T cell receptor (beta chain) sequence and its context. V lost 2 bases to trimming and J lost 6 bases, with 11 bases between them. Germline V gene data show CDR1 as GTSNPN and CDR2 as SVGIG (reference sequence). The CDR3 runs 12 residues. Source study methods: Amplifying reference gene primers gave estimates of nucleated cell counts. This table comes from immunoSEQ multiplex PCR, and its TCRdb copy is limited to in-frame clones, with some not included. V and J calls and clone size are copied from that table; D and trimming were computed from the DNA. The sample has approximately 250,000 clones, about 89% seen once. The sample comes from a study of blood T cell repertoires in COVID-19. Study information: The United States, Italy and Spain provided the acute and convalescent COVID-19 samples. From T cells, B-cell-depleted T cells, or PBMCs came the material, which was cDNA or gDNA.

The sequenced sample consisted of peripheral blood. The receptor comes from a middle-aged man with active or convalescent COVID-19. V gene TRBV30 combines with J gene TRBJ2-7; tentative D call: TRBD1 (6 bases). Here the CDR3 DNA reads TGTGCCTGGAGTACTACAGGGTTCGAGCAGTACTTC. It encodes CAWSTTGFEQYF.